This T cell receptor (beta chain) comes out of a study of T-cell memory formation after mild COVID-19. Points on this clonotype: What it binds is not known.

Whole-study findings and limits: Researchers found some responding clones in pre-infection memory, a sign that cross-reactive memory joined.

TCRdb independently ran MiXCR on the 5' RACE reads; one entry per CDR3 protein. Of approximately 300,000 distinct CDR3 sequences detected, more than 15% appear once; the ten largest clones hold about a fifth. CDR1 and CDR2 from the germline V gene are ENHRY and SYGVKD. This CDR3 contains 13 residues. Trimming took off 11 bases at V and 0 bases at J, with 13 bases between the two ends. This receptor was taken from a man between 18 and 29 years old who had mild COVID-19 (a few samples of this study predate the infection). Cell type and time point are not known. The V and J genes are TRBV10-3 and TRBJ1-1; a weak D match, TRBD1 (5 bases). The sample taken for sequencing was PBMCs or a T cell subset sorted from them (not recorded which). The CDR3 protein is CASQTAMNTEAFF. The CDR3 region has the DNA TGTGCCTCCCAGACAGCCATGAACACTGAAGCTTTCTTT.